This T cell receptor beta chain was recorded in a study of blood T cell repertoires in COVID-19 (dated by TCRdb to about 2020). With respect to the entire study: The collaborator samples originated in the United States, Italy and Spain and spanned the acute and convalescent phases of COVID-19. The material from the prospective study consisted of cDNA or gDNA derived from T cells, B-cell-depleted T cells, or PBMCs. Subjects who had been exposed to COVID-19, were actively infected with it, or had recovered from it provided the deeply sampled blood TCRbeta repertoires that made up the dataset. The repertoires were released in a freely available public database intended as a resource for research on the immune response to SARS-CoV-2. Samples came from the ongoing ImmuneRACE study (first 160 participants) plus 1,254 subjects from 6 global collaborators. The sample metadata nearly always contained a de-identified subject ID, COVID-19 status, age in years and sex. Where available, HLA class I and class II types were obtained from metadata supplied by the sample provider rather than from assay-based typing.

The research as a whole found: The quantity of clinical and demographic metadata differed by source and by participant and was supplied without curation.

The immunoSEQ Assay, a bias-controlled multiplex PCR, was used to amplify TCRbeta CDR3 regions from genomic DNA. Under the source paper's analysis protocol: Nucleated cell counts per sample were estimated from amplification of reference gene primers within the assay. To quantify the absolute abundance of each unique TCRbeta CDR3 rearrangement, sequence reads were collapsed and filtered. For each sample, productive Simpson clonality was calculated by taking the square root of Simpson's diversity index across productive rearrangements. TCRdb limited this immuneACCESS table to in-frame rearrangements with V and J called. A share of clones is missing; checked studies link under half to unresolved V genes, and the rest is unexplained. The DNA gave D and trimming, while V, J and clone size come from that table. The sample contains fewer than 250,000 clones, around 82% of them found a single time. The biggest ten clones account for approximately 4.5% of the sample.

Each collaborating institution followed its own protocols to collect whole blood in K2EDTA tubes. For TCRbeta analysis, collaborators shipped samples as frozen whole blood, isolated PBMCs, or DNA extracted from either of those sample types. Note on this clone: The antigen this receptor binds is unknown. There are no base qualities to consult, and no much larger clone falls within one base. In the same sample, other DNA sequences code for this CDR3.

The source is a woman in her 70s with acute or convalescent COVID-19. Sequenced input: peripheral blood.

The CDR3 amino acid sequence is: CASSLGPAGGQETQYF. DNA sequence: TGCGCCAGCAGCTTGGGACCAGCGGGGGGGCAAGAGACCCAGTACTTC. The chain links TRBV5-1 with TRBJ2-5, and 10 bases in between align with TRBD2. CDR1 and CDR2 were assigned from the germline V gene as SGHRS and YFSETQ. Inclusive of the bounding cysteine and phenylalanine, the CDR3 is 16 residues long. Only the CDR3 portion is preserved as DNA: 48 bases, with reading frame beginning at the first base. From V the trimming removes 0 bases and from J it removes 2 bases, while the gene matches leave 4 bases of the junction unaccounted for. This CDR3, with the reference TRBV5-1 and TRBJ2-5 proteins standing in past its ends, gives the full variable domain KAGVTQTPRYLIKTRGQQVTLSCSPISGHRSVSWYQQTPGQGLQFLFEYFSETQRNKGNFPGRFSGRQFSNSRSEMNVSTLELGDSALYLCASSLGPAGGQETQYFGPGTRLLVL.